A selection of T cell receptor beta chains follows, all from one sample in a study of tumor-infiltrating lymphocytes in localized non-small cell lung cancer. Assay: immunoSEQ multiplex PCR; the TCRdb copy retains only in-frame clones and omits some. There are over 10,000 clones in the sample; roughly 79% occur only once, and approximately 4.2% lies in the top ten. Sequenced material: lung tumor tissue. The receptors were sampled from a human donor with non-small cell lung cancer. Both conserved end residues are part of each CDR3. D genes are given only for firm matches. Clone size is stated in some rows and not others, as once, few, many or a class when expanded.

>-|TRBJ2-3|TRBV19|-
TGTGCCAGTAGTATTGGTCCCCCCACAGATACGCAGTATTTT
CASSIGPPTDTQYF
>-|TRBJ1-1|TRBV7-2|-
TGTGCCAGCAGCCTAGCGGGCATATCATTCACTGAAGCTTTCTTT
CASSLAGISFTEAFF
>-|TRBJ2-1|TRBV5-6|-
TGTGCCAGCAGCCGATTGATAGCGGTAGCCGGCAATGAGCAGTTCTTC
CASSRLIAVAGNEQFF
>-|TRBJ2-1|TRBV6-5|-
TGTGCCAGCAGCCTTGGGGCGACCCTAGTGGGTGAGCAGTTCTTC
CASSLGATLVGEQFF
>-|TRBJ2-1|TRBV10-3|-
TGTGCCATCAGTGAGACCTTCGGGGGAAATGAGCAGTTCTTC
CAISETFGGNEQFF
>-|TRBJ1-3|TRBV7-9|-
TGTGCCAGCAGCTCGCAGCGAAGGTCTGGAAACACCATATATTTT
CASSSQRRSGNTIYF
>-|TRBJ2-2|TRBV7-7|TRBD2
TGTGCCAGCAGCCCGAGCCCGACTAGCGGGAACACCGGGGAGCTGTTTTTT
CASSPSPTSGNTGELFF
>few|TRBJ1-2|TRBV14|TRBD1
TGTGCCAGCAGCCAAACGAGGGGGCAGGGCTACACCTTC
CASSQTRGQGYTF
>-|TRBJ2-5|TRBV30|-
TGTGCCTGGAGTGTTCTGGGCACCGAGACCCAGTACTTC
CAWSVLGTETQYF
>-|TRBJ2-7|TRBV6-1|TRBD1
TGTGCCACTACGACAGGGGATGCGCTATCCTACGAGCAGTACTTC
CATTTGDALSYEQYF
>-|TRBJ1-2|TRBV19|-
TGTGCCAGTTCCCTGGGGGGGTCTCGTCTTGGCTACACCTTC
CASSLGGSRLGYTF
>-|TRBJ1-1|TRBV7-2|-
-
CASSFGPGNTEAFF
>-|TRBJ2-3|TRBV5-4|-
TGTGCCAGCAGCTTGGGTAGGGGGGGAAACACAGATACGCAGTATTTT
CASSLGRGGNTDTQYF
>few|TRBJ2-5|TRBV18|-
TGTGCCAGCTCGGTGGGCTTCCAAGAGACCCAGTACTTC
CASSVGFQETQYF
>-|TRBJ2-3|TRBV6-5|TRBD1
TGTGCCAGCAGGGGGACAGGGACAGATACGCAGTATTTT
CASRGTGTDTQYF
>-|TRBJ2-7|TRBV11-2|TRBD2
TGTGCCAGCAGCTTAGACCGCCCTAGCGGGAGTGGTTCCTACGAGCAGTACTTC
CASSLDRPSGSGSYEQYF
>few|TRBJ2-1|TRBV7-3|-
TGTGCCAGCAGCCGGGGAAACAATGAGCAGTTCTTC
CASSRGNNEQFF
>-|TRBJ1-1|TRBV13|-
TGTGCCAGCAGCTTATTTTCGATTACCCGGAAAAACACTGAAGCTTTCTTT
CASSLFSITRKNTEAFF
>-|TRBJ2-7|TRBV9|-
TGTGCCAGCAGCGTAGCGGGGGGCGCGGGCTACGAGCAGTACTTC
CASSVAGGAGYEQYF
>-|TRBJ2-7|TRBV28|-
TGTGCCAGCAGTTCGACCCGCCCTGGAGGAGTGGTTGACGAGCAGTACTTC
CASSSTRPGGVVDEQYF
>-|TRBJ1-4|TRBV5-1|-
TGCGCCAGCAGCTTGTCGTACAGGGAGGACGAAAAACTGTTTTTT
CASSLSYREDEKLFF
>-|TRBJ2-3|TRBV20-1|-
TGCAGTGCCCCCTTTGGGGATACGCAGTATTTT
CSAPFGDTQYF
>-|TRBJ2-6|TRBV18|-
TGTGCCAGCTCACCCGTAGACAGGCCTCTCTCGTTTTCCCTATCTGGGGCCAACGTCCTGACTTTC
CASSPVDRPLSFSLSGANVLTF
>-|TRBJ2-3|TRBV7-8|-
TGTGCCAGCAGCCCGGGACTCACCCACGGGGCAGATACGCAGTATTTT
CASSPGLTHGADTQYF
>-|TRBJ1-2|TRBV6-1|-
TGTGCCAGCAGTGAATTGGGGGTCTCCTACTATGGCTACACCTTC
CASSELGVSYYGYTF
>few|TRBJ2-4|TRBV7-2|-
TGTGCCAGCAGCCGAGACTCTCCGTGGGGCAAAAACATTCAGTACTTC
CASSRDSPWGKNIQYF
>-|TRBJ1-1|TRBV5-1|-
TGCGCCAGCAGCTTGGGTTCCGAATTGAACACTGAAGCTTTCTTT
CASSLGSELNTEAFF
>-|TRBJ2-5|TRBV18|-
TGTGCCAGCTCGAAAGGGGGTCAAGAGACCCAGTACTTC
CASSKGGQETQYF
>-|TRBJ1-5|TRBV28|TRBD1
TGTGCCAGCAGTTCCCTGGACAGGGCTCAGCCCCAGCATTTT
CASSSLDRAQPQHF
>-|TRBJ1-2|TRBV29-1|-
TGCAGCCCGTACCATTTAAACTATGGCTACACCTTC
CSPYHLNYGYTF
>-|TRBJ1-5|TRBV7-2|-
TGTGCCAGCAGCGTCCTGTTGGAACAGCCCCAGCATTTT
CASSVLLEQPQHF
>-|TRBJ1-4|TRBV2|-
TGTGCCAGCAGTGCTGTACGGGGGCGCGGGACTAATGAAAAACTGTTTTTT
CASSAVRGRGTNEKLFF
>-|TRBJ1-2|TRBV5-6|-
TGTGCCAGCAGCCGCGTTGTTGGGTCTAACTATGGCTACACCTTC
CASSRVVGSNYGYTF
>-|TRBJ2-5|TRBV27|-
TGTGCCAGCAGGTTCGACCTGTACCAAGAGACCCAGTACTTC
CASRFDLYQETQYF
>-|TRBJ2-4|TRBV5-1|-
TGCGCCAGCAGCTTGGCCGGTCAAAACCAAGGAAACATTCAGTACTTC
CASSLAGQNQGNIQYF
>-|TRBJ2-1|TRBV4-1|TRBD2
TGCGCCAGCAGCCACTCGACTAGCGGGGCGTACAATGAGCAGTTCTTC
CASSHSTSGAYNEQFF
>-|TRBJ2-5|TRBV15|-
TGTGCCACCAGCAACGGGCAGGGAGAGACCCAGTACTTC
CATSNGQGETQYF
>-|TRBJ2-6|TRBV4-3|-
TGCGCCAGCAGCCAAGACGATTGGGGGGGCCGTAGCTCTGGGGCCAACGTCCTGACTTTC
CASSQDDWGGRSSGANVLTF
>-|TRBJ1-2|TRBV15|-
TGTGCCACCAGCAGCTACCGGGACGCTAACTATGGCTACACCTTC
CATSSYRDANYGYTF
>-|TRBJ2-3|TRBV18|-
TGTGCCAGCTCACCGGTGGGTGCCACGCAGTATTTT
CASSPVGATQYF
>-|TRBJ2-1|TRBV5-4|TRBD1
TGTGCCAGCAGCCCAGGCCTCGGACAGGGGGCCCACAATGAGCAGTTCTTC
CASSPGLGQGAHNEQFF
>-|TRBJ1-4|TRBV5-1|-
TGCGCCAGCAGCAGAGGCGACGGCGCAACTAATGAAAAACTGTTTTTT
CASSRGDGATNEKLFF
>-|TRBJ1-1|TRBV11-3|-
TGTGCCAGCAGCTTAGCGGCAGGTACTGAAGCTTTCTTT
CASSLAAGTEAFF
>-|TRBJ2-2|TRBV27|TRBD1
TGTGCCAGCGCAAGGGGACAGTCTAACACCGGGGAGCTGTTTTTT
CASARGQSNTGELFF
>-|TRBJ2-7|TRBV28|-
TGTGCCAGCAGGGGGGATAGGACAGTCCACTTC
CASRGDRTVHF
>-|TRBJ1-1|TRBV15|-
TGTGCCACCAGCAGAGAATGGGACCAGGGGACTGAAGCTTTCTTT
CATSREWDQGTEAFF
>-|TRBJ2-7|TRBV11-2|-
TGTGCCAGCAGCTTAGGGGGGGGCGGATACGAGCAGTACTTC
CASSLGGGGYEQYF
>-|TRBJ2-6|TRBV18|TRBD1
TGTGCCAGCTCACAGACAGGGGGGTTTTCTGGGGCCAACGTCCTGACTTTC
CASSQTGGFSGANVLTF
>-|TRBJ2-5|TRBV5-6|-
TGTGCCAGCAGCTTTACGGCCCGAGAGACCCAGTACTTC
CASSFTARETQYF
>once|TRBJ1-5|TRBV5-5|-
TGTGCCAGCAGCTTGGAGGGTGATAGCAATCAGCCCCAGCATTTT
CASSLEGDSNQPQHF
>-|TRBJ2-2|TRBV4-3|TRBD1
TGCGCCAGCAGCCAGGAGGGGGGACAGGTGGTCGGGGAGCTGTTTTTT
CASSQEGGQVVGELFF
>-|TRBJ2-1|TRBV7-2|TRBD1
TGTGCCAGCAGTAACCCGGGACAGTACAATGAGCAGTTCTTC
CASSNPGQYNEQFF
>few|TRBJ2-2|TRBV7-9|-
TGTGCCAGCAGCTCCACCGGGGAGCTGTTTTTT
CASSSTGELFF
>-|TRBJ1-2|TRBV18|-
TGTGCCAGCTCACCACCCTCCTCCCCCAACTATGGCTACACCTTC
CASSPPSSPNYGYTF
>-|TRBJ2-7|TRBV29-1|-
TGCAGCGTTGGGGGCAGAGACTCTAATTCCTACGAGCAGTACTTC
CSVGGRDSNSYEQYF
>-|TRBJ2-3|TRBV11-3|TRBD2
TGTGCCAGCAGCCAACGGACTAGTGCAGATACGCAGTATTTT
CASSQRTSADTQYF
>-|TRBJ1-1|TRBV6-1|-
TGTGCCAGCAGTGGAACTTTGAACACTGAAGCTTTCTTT
CASSGTLNTEAFF
>once|TRBJ1-1|TRBV7-9|-
TGTGCCAGCAGCTTTATGAAGTCGGGTACGAACACTGAAGCTTTCTTT
CASSFMKSGTNTEAFF
>medium-sized|TRBJ2-1|TRBV5-1|-
TGCGCCAGCAGCTCGGGGGGCCAGGGGGAGCAGTTCTTC
CASSSGGQGEQFF
>once|TRBJ2-7|TRBV7-8|TRBD2
TGTGCCAGCAGCTTAGGACTAGCGGGAGCCTACGAGCAGTACTTC
CASSLGLAGAYEQYF